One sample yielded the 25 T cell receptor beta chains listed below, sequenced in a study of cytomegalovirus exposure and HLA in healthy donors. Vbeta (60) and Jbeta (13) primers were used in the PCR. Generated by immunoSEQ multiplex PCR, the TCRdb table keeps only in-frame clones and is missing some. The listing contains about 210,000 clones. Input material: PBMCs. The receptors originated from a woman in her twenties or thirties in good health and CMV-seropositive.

The CDR3 region is CASSYVDNQNYGYTF. The CDR3 DNA reads TGTGCCAGCAGTTATGTGGACAATCAAAACTATGGCTACACCTTC. The V call is TRBV6-6, the J call TRBJ1-2, with TRBD1 as a possible D gene (5 bases). V was shortened by 3 bases and J by 2 bases, with 13 bases between the two germline ends. The CDR3 covers 15 residues. Germline CDR1 MNHNY, CDR2 SVGAGI (reference sequence).

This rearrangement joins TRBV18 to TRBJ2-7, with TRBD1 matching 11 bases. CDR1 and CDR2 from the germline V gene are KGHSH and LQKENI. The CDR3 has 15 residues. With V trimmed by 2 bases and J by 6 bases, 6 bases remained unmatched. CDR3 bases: TGTGCCAGCTCACCAGGGACAGGGGGACTCGGCGAGCAGTACTTC. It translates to CASSPGTGGLGEQYF.

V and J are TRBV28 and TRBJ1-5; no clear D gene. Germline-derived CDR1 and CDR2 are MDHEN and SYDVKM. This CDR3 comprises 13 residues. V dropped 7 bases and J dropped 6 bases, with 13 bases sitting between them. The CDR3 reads CASISNVGQPQHF. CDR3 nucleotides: TGTGCCAGCATATCCAACGTCGGTCAGCCCCAGCATTTT.

This chain's CDR3 is CASSPFSRRLDRSNTEAFF. CDR3 bases: TGTGCCAGCTCACCATTCAGCAGAAGGCTAGATCGCTCCAACACTGAAGCTTTCTTT. The genes are TRBV18 and TRBJ1-1; no reliable D call. V was pared by 2 bases and J by 2 bases, with 24 bases between. Per the germline V gene, CDR1 is KGHSH and CDR2 is LQKENI. The CDR3 spans 19 residues.

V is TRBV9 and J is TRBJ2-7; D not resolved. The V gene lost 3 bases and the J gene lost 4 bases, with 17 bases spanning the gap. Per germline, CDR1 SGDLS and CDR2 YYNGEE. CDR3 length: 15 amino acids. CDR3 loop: CASSAAVSPTYEQYF. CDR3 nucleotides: TGTGCCAGCAGCGCTGCTGTGTCCCCGACTTACGAGCAGTACTTC.

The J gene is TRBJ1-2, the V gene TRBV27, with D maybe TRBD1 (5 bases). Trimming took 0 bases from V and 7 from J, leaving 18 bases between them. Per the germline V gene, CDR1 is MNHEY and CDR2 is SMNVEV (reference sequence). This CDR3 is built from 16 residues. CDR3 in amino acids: CASSLSISLGGAGYTF. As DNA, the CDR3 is TGTGCCAGCAGTTTATCGATCTCGTTGGGAGGGGCTGGCTACACCTTC.

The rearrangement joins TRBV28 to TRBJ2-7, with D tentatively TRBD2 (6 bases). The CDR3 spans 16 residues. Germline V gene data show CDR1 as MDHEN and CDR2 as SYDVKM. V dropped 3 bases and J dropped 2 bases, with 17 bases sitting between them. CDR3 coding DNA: TGTGCCAGCAGTTTCCTATTGGGGGGTAGAGCCTACGAGCAGTACTTC. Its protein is CASSFLLGGRAYEQYF.

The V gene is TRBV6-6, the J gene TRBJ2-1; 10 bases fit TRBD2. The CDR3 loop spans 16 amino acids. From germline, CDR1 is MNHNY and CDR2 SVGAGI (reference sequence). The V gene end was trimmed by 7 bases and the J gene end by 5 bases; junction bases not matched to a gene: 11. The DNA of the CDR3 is TGTGCCAGCATCCCGCGGCCAGGACTAGCGGACAATGAGCAGTTCTTC. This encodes CASIPRPGLADNEQFF.

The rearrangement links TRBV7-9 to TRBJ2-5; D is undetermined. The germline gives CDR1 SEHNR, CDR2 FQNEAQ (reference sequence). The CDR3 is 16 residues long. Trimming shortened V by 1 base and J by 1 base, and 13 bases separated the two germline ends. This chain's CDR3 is CASSLGRRAPQETQYF. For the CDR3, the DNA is TGTGCCAGCAGCTTAGGGCGGAGAGCCCCCCAAGAGACCCAGTACTTC.

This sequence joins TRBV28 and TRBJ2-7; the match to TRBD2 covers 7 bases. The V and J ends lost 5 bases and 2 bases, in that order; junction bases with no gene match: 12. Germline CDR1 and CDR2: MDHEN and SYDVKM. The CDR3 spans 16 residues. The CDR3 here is CASSPSAAGAAYEQYF. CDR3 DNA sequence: TGTGCCAGCAGTCCCTCGGCTGCGGGAGCGGCCTACGAGCAGTACTTC.

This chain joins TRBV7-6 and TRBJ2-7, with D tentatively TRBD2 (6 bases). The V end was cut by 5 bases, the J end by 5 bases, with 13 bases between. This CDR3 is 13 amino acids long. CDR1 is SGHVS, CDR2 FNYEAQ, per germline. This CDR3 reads CASSLTSSHEQYF. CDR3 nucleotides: TGTGCCAGCAGCCTGACTAGTTCCCACGAGCAGTACTTC.

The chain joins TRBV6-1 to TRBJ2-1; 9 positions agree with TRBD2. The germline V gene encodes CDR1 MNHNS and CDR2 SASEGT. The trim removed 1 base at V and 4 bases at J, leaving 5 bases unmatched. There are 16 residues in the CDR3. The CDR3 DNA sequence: TGTGCCAGCAGTGAAGAGGTTAGCGGGGGTTACAATGAGCAGTTCTTC. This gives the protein CASSEEVSGGYNEQFF.

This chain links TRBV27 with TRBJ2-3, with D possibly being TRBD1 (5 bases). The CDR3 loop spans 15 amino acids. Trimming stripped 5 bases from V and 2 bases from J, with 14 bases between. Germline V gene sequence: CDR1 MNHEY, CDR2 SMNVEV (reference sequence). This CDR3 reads CASSPRTGYTDTQYF. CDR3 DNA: TGTGCCAGCAGTCCCCGTACAGGCTACACAGATACGCAGTATTTT.

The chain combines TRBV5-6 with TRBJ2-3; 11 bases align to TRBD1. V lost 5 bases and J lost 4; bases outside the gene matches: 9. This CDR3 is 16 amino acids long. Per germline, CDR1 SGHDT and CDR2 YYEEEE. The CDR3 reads CASSFGWTGGADTQYF. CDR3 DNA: TGTGCCAGCAGTTTTGGTTGGACAGGGGGCGCAGATACGCAGTATTTT.

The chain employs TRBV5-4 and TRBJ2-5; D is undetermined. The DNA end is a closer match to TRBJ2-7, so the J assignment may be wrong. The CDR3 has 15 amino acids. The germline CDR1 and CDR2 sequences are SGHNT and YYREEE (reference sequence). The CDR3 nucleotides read TGTGCCAGCAGCTTGTCATTTGGCGGCTCCTACGAGCAGTACTTC. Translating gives CASSLSFGGSYEQYF.

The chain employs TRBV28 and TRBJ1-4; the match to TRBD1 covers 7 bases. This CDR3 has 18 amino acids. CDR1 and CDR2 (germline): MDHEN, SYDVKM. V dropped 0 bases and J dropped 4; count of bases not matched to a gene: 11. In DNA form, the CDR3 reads TGTGCCAGCAGTTTATGGGAGGGGGCAGAATCGAGTAATGAAAAACTGTTTTTT. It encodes CASSLWEGAESSNEKLFF.

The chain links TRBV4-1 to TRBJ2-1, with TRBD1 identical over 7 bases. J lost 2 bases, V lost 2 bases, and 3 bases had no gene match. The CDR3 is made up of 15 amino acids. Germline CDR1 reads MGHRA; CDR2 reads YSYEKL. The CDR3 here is CASSQSTGTYNEQFF. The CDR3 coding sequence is TGCGCCAGCAGCCAATCGACAGGGACCTACAATGAGCAGTTCTTC.

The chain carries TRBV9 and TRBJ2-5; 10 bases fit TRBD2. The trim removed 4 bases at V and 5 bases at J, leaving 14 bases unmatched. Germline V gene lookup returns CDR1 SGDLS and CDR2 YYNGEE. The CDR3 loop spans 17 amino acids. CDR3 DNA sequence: TGTGCCAGCAGCCCTCGGGGGAGCGGGAGGGCCGAGGAGACCCAGTACTTC. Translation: CASSPRGSGRAEETQYF.

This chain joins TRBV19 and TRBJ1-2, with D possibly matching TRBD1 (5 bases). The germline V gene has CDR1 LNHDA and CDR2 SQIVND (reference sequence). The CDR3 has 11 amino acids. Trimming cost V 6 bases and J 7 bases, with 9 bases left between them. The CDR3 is CASSRQGGYTF. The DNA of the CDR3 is TGTGCCAGTAGCCGGCAGGGTGGCTACACCTTC.

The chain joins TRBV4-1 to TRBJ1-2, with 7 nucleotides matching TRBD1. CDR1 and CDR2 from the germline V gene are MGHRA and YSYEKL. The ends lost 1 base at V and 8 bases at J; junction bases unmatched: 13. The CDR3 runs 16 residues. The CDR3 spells CASSQGTTYRGRGYTF. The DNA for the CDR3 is TGCGCCAGCAGCCAAGGAACAACCTACAGGGGAAGAGGCTACACCTTC.

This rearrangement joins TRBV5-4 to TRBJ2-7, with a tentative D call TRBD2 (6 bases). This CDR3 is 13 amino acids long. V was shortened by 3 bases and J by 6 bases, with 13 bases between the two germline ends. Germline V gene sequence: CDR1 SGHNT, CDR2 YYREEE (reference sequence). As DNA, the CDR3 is TGTGCCAGCAGCTCCCCAGGAGGGCGCGAGCAGTACTTC. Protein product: CASSSPGGREQYF.

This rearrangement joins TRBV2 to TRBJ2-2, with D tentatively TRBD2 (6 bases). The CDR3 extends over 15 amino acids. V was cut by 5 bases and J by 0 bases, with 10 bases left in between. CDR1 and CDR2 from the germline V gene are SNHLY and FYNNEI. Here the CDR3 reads CASSRLASNTGELFF. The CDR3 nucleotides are TGTGCCAGCAGTCGTCTAGCGTCGAACACCGGGGAGCTGTTTTTT.

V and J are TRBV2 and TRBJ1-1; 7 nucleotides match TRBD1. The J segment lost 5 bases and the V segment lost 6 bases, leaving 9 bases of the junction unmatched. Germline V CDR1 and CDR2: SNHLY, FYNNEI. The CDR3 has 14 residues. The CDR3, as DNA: TGTGCCAGCAGCCGAAGGGACAGTCAGACTGAAGCTTTCTTT. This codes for CASSRRDSQTEAFF. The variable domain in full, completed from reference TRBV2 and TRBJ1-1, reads EPEVTQTPSHQVTQMGQEVILRCVPISNHLYFYWYRQILGQKVEFLVSFYNNEISEKSEIFDDQFSVERPDGSNFTLKIRSTKLEDSAMYFCASSRRDSQTEAFFGQGTRLTVV.

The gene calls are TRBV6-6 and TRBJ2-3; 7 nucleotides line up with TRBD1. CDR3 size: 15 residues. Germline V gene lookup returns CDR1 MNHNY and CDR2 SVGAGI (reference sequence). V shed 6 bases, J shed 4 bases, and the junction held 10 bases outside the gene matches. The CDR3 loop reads CASRNRDRGADTQYF. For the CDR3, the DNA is TGTGCCAGCAGAAACCGGGACAGAGGCGCAGATACGCAGTATTTT.

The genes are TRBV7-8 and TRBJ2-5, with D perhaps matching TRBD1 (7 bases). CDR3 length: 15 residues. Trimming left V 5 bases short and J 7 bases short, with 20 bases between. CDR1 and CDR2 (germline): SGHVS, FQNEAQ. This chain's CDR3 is CASSRLGGSIGTQYF. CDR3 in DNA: TGTGCCAGCAGCAGACTAGGGGGCTCGATCGGGACCCAGTACTTC.